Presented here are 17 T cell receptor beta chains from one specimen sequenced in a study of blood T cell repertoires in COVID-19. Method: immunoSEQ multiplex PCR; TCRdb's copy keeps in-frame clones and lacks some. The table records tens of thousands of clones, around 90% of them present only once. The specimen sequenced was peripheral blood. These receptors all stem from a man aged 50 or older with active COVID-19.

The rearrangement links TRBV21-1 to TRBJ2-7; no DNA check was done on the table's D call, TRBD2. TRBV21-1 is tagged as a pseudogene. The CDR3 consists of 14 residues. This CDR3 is CASRPGSGIREQYV. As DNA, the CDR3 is TGTGCCAGCAGGCCCGGATCGGGGATCCGCGAGCAGTACGTC.

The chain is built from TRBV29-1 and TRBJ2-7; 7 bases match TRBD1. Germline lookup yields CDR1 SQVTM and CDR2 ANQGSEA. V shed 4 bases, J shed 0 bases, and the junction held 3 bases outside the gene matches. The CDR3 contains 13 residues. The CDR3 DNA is TGCAGCGTTGGAAGACAGGGCTCCTACGAGCAGTACTTC. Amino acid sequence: CSVGRQGSYEQYF.

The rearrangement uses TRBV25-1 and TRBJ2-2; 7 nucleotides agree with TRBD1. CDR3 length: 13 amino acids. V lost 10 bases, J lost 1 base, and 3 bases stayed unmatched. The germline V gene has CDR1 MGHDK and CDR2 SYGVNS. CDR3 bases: TGTGCCACGAGACAGGGGAACACCGGGGAGCTGTTTTTT. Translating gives CATRQGNTGELFF. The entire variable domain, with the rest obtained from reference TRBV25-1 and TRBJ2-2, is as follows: EADIYQTPRYLVIGTGKKITLECSQTMGHDKMYWYQQDPGMELHLIHYSYGVNSTEKGDLSSESTVSRIRTEHFPLTLESARPSHTSQYLCATRQGNTGELFFGEGSRLTVL.

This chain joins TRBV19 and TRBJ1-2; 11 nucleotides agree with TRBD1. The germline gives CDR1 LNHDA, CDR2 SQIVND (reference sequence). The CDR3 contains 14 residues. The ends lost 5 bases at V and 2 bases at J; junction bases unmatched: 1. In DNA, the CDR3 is TGTGCCAGTAGTGGACAGGGGGCGAACTATGGCTACACCTTC. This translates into CASSGQGANYGYTF.

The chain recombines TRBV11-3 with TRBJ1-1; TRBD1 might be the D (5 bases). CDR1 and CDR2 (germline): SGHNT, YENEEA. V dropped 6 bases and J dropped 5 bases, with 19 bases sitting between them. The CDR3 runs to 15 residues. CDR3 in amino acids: CASRRMGGRGTEAFF. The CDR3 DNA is TGTGCCAGCAGGCGGATGGGGGGTCGGGGAACTGAAGCTTTCTTT.

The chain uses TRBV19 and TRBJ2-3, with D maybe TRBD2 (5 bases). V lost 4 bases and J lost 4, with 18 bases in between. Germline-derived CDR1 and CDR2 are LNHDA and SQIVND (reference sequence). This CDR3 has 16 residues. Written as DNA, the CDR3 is TGTGCCAGTAGTAGGCCAGGAGGTCGGCCCCCAGATACGCAGTATTTT. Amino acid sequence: CASSRPGGRPPDTQYF.

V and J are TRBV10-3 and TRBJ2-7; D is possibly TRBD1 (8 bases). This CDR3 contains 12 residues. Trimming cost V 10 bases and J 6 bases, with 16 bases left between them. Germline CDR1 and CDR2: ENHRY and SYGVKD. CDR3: CATLQGEGEQYF. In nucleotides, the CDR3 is TGTGCCACCTTACAGGGGGAGGGCGAGCAGTACTTC.

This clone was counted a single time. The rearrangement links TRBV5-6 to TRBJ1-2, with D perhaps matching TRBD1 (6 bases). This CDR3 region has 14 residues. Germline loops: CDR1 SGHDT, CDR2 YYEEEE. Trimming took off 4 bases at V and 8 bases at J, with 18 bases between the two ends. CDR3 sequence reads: CASSPLRGTRGYTF. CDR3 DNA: TGTGCCAGCAGCCCACTCAGGGGAACTAGGGGCTACACCTTC. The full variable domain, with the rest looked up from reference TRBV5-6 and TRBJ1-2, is DAGVTQSPTHLIKTRGQQVTLRCSPKSGHDTVSWYQQALGQGPQFIFQYYEEEERQRGNFPDRFSGHQFPNYSSELNVNALLLGDSALYLCASSPLRGTRGYTFGSGTRLTVV.

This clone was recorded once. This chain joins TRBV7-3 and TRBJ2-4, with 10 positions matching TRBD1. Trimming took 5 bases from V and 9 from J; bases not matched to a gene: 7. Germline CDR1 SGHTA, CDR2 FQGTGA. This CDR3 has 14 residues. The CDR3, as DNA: TGTGCCAGCAGCCCCGGGACAGGGGATCCCATTCAGTACTTC. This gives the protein CASSPGTGDPIQYF.

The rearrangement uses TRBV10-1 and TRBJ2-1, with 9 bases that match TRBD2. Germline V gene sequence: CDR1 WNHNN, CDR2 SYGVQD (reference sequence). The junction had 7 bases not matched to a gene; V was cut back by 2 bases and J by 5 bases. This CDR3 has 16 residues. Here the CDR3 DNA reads TGCGCCAGCAGTGAGATCGTCCTAGCGGGAAACAATGAGCAGTTCTTC. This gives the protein CASSEIVLAGNNEQFF.

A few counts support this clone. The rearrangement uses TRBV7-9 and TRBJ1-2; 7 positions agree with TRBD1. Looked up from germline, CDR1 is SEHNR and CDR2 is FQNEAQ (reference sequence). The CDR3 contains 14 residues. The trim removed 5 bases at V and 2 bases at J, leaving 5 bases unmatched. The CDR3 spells CASSPGTDNYGYTF. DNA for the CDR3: TGTGCCAGCAGCCCTGGGACAGACAACTATGGCTACACCTTC.

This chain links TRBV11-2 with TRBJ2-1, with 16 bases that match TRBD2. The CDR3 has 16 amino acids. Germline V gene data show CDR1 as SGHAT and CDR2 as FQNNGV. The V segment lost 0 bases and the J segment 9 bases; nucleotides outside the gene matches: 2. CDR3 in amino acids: CASSLEGTSGRGEQFF. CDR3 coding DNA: TGTGCCAGCAGCTTAGAAGGGACTAGCGGGAGGGGTGAGCAGTTCTTC.

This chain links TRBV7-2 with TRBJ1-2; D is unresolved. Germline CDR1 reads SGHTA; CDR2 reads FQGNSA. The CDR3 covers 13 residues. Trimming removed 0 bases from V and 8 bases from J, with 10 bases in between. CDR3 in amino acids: CASSLALSWGYTF. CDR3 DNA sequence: TGTGCCAGCAGCTTAGCGCTATCTTGGGGCTACACCTTC.

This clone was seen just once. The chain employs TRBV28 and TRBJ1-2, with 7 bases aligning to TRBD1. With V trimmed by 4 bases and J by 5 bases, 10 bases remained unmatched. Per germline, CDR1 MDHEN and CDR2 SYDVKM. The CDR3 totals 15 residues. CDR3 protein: CASSYGDSLRYGYTF. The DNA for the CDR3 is TGTGCCAGCAGTTACGGGGACAGCTTGCGGTATGGCTACACCTTC.

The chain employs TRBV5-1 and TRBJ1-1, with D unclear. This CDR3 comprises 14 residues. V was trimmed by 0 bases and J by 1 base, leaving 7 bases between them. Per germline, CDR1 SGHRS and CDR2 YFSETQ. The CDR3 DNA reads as TGCGCCAGCAGCTTGGTGGCACAGAACACTGAAGCTTTCTTT. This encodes CASSLVAQNTEAFF.

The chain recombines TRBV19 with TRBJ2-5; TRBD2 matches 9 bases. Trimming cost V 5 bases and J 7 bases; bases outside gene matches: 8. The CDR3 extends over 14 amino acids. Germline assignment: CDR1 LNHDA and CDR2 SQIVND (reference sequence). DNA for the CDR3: TGTGCCAGTAGTGTTACTAGCGGGCTCGGGACCCAGTACTTC. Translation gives CASSVTSGLGTQYF.

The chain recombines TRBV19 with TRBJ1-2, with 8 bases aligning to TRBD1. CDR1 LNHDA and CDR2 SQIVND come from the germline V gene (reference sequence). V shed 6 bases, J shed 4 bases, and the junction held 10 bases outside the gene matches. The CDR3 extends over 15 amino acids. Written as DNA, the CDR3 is TGTGCCAGTAGAACGGCGGACAGGGTCTCCTATGGCTACACCTTC. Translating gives CASRTADRVSYGYTF.